This T cell receptor beta chain is drawn from a study of cytomegalovirus exposure and HLA in healthy donors. This clone was detected only a few times. No antigen is known for it. Both 60 Vbeta primers and 13 Jbeta primers went into the PCR. In the authors' methods: A follow-up analysis tallied 70 million to 80 million unique TCR beta chains, roughly 11 million shared. Data came from immunoSEQ multiplex PCR; TCRdb stores just in-frame clones and leaves some out. V and J calls plus clone size are reproduced from that table; the DNA served to infer D and trimming. The sample contains approximately 180,000 clones, over 9.5% of which appear only once. Germline V gives CDR1 MNHEY, CDR2 SVGAGI. This CDR3 region has 15 residues. After removal of 5 bases from V and 4 bases from J, the junction contained 5 bases not matched to a gene. Study-wide results and limits: The classifier was said to identify cytomegalovirus status with high specificity and sensitivity. Owing to their indistinguishability, certain V segments, notably TRBV6-2 and TRBV6-3, were excluded.

This chain uses TRBV6-5 with TRBJ2-1, with 10 bases that match TRBD1. The receptor comes from a man aged 50 to 59 in good health and CMV-seropositive. The sequenced material came from PBMCs. The DNA for the CDR3 is TGTGCCAGCAGTCTGGACAGGGGGAGGTACAATGAGCAGTTCTTC. It translates to CASSLDRGRYNEQFF.